One sample yielded the 28 T cell receptor beta chains listed below, sequenced in a study of blood T cell repertoires in COVID-19. Sequencing was performed with immunoSEQ multiplex PCR; in TCRdb, only in-frame clones are kept and a portion is missing. This sample has some 200,000 clones, with 70% to 90% found just once. Sequencing was performed on peripheral blood. All receptors come from an elderly man with acute or convalescent COVID-19.

This chain uses TRBV30 with TRBJ2-7; 12 nucleotides align to TRBD2. There are 14 residues in the CDR3. Germline V gives CDR1 GTSNPN, CDR2 SVGIG (reference sequence). Trimming took 5 bases from V and 6 from J; bases not matched to a gene: 8. CDR3 residues: CAWDSGLAGTEQYV. The CDR3 bases are TGTGCCTGGGACTCAGGACTAGCGGGAACCGAGCAGTACGTC.

This clone was seen once. This chain joins TRBV21-1 and TRBJ2-3; TRBD2, the table's D call, was not compared with the DNA. TRBV21-1 is a listed pseudogene. The CDR3 consists of 12 residues. For the CDR3, the DNA is TGTGCCAGCGGCCCGGACGGGAATACGCAGTATTTT. Translation gives CASGPDGNTQYF.

This chain links TRBV29-1 with TRBJ2-1; possibly TRBD1 for D (6 bases). Germline CDR1 and CDR2: SQVTM and ANQGSEA. Deletions cut 4 bases from V and 4 bases from J, with 17 bases between. This CDR3 is 15 amino acids long. DNA of the CDR3: TGCAGCGTTGTTTTGGGGACACTTAAGTACAATGAGCAGTTCTTC. Its translation: CSVVLGTLKYNEQFF.

This rearrangement joins TRBV19 to TRBJ2-7; 9 positions match TRBD1. J was trimmed by 6 bases and V by 0 bases; bases with no gene match: 9. CDR1 is LNHDA and CDR2 is SQIVND in the germline V gene (reference sequence). This CDR3 has 16 residues. DNA for the CDR3: TGTGCCAGTAGTATAGATATCGGGACAGGGAGGCGCGAGCAGTACGTC. This gives the protein CASSIDIGTGRREQYV.

The table lists this clone with a count of one. The chain recombines TRBV11-2 with TRBJ2-5; D gene ambiguous. The CDR3 totals 14 residues. From germline, CDR1 is SGHAT and CDR2 FQNNGV. The V and J ends lost 1 base and 3 bases respectively, with 9 bases between them. DNA for the CDR3: TGTGCCAGCAGCTTAGTTTTACTGAAAGAGACCCAGTACTTC. It yields the protein CASSLVLLKETQYF.

In this sample, this clone turned up once. V is TRBV6-2 or TRBV6-3 and J is TRBJ2-2; 10 bases fit TRBD2. The ends lost 3 bases at V and 5 bases at J; junction bases unmatched: 6. Germline CDR1 is MNHEY and CDR2 is SVGEGT. This CDR3 contains 16 residues. This CDR3 is CASSYPSGSGTGELFF. The DNA of the CDR3 is TGTGCCAGCAGTTATCCTAGCGGGAGCGGAACCGGGGAGCTGTTTTTT.

This chain links TRBV5-8 with TRBJ2-2; 10 bases map to TRBD2. Unmatched junction bases numbered 5, after V lost 4 bases and J lost 2 bases. Germline V CDR1 and CDR2: SGHTS, YDEGEE. The CDR3 has 16 residues. CDR3 protein: CASSRGTSANTGELFF. Here the CDR3 DNA reads TGTGCCAGCAGCCGCGGGACTAGCGCCAACACCGGGGAGCTGTTTTTT.

The V and J genes are TRBV19 and TRBJ2-5, with 8 bases lining up with TRBD2. Germline V gene sequence: CDR1 LNHDA, CDR2 SQIVND (reference sequence). The CDR3 extends over 15 amino acids. J gave up 5 bases and V 5 bases, and 10 bases lay outside the gene matches. The CDR3 DNA sequence: TGTGCCAGTAGTCTACGAGGCGGGGGGCGTGAGACCCAGTACTTC. Amino acid sequence: CASSLRGGGRETQYF. Looking up the rest from reference TRBV19 and TRBJ2-5 gives the full variable domain: DGGITQSPKYLFRKEGQNVTLSCEQNLNHDAMYWYRQDPGQGLRLIYYSQIVNDFQKGDIAEGYSVSREKKESFPLTVTSAQKNPTAFYLCASSLRGGGRETQYFGPGTRLLVL.

This chain connects TRBV7-2 to TRBJ2-2, with a weak D call TRBD2 (6 bases). Germline V gives CDR1 SGHTA, CDR2 FQGNSA. The CDR3 length is 14 residues. V lost 6 bases and J lost 2, with 10 bases in between. The CDR3, as DNA: TGTGCCAGCAGATCGGGACTCAACACCGGGGAGCTGTTTTTT. It yields the protein CASRSGLNTGELFF.

Concerning this clone: A read error may produce the germline difference seen at one junction end. The CDR3 DNA follows: TGTGCGAGTAGTACCACAGCTAGCGGGAGGGCAACAGATACGCAGTATTTT. Protein product: CASSTTASGRATDTQYF. The chain employs TRBV19 and TRBJ2-3; TRBD2 aligns across 12 bases. Per germline, CDR1 LNHDA and CDR2 SQIVND (reference sequence). The CDR3 consists of 17 residues.

The gene calls are TRBV28 and TRBJ2-7, with 7 bases fitting TRBD1. The CDR3 contains 15 residues. Per germline, CDR1 MDHEN and CDR2 SYDVKM. With 4 bases clipped from V and 2 bases from J, the junction kept 8 bases outside the gene matches. The CDR3: CASSSPGTATYEQYF. Here the CDR3 DNA reads TGTGCCAGCAGTTCCCCCGGGACAGCCACCTACGAGCAGTACTTC.

The chain has TRBV6-2 or TRBV6-3 and TRBJ2-5; 7 bases align to TRBD1. CDR3 length: 16 residues. V gave up 6 bases and J gave up 5 bases; unmatched junction bases: 15. Per germline, CDR1 MNHEY and CDR2 SVGEGT. The CDR3 here is CASSRYSGQLSETQYF. Here the CDR3 DNA reads TGTGCCAGCAGCCGCTATTCGGGACAGCTAAGCGAGACCCAGTACTTC.

In this sample, this clone turned up once. The gene calls are TRBV7-8 and TRBJ2-3; 7 positions match TRBD2. Germline assignment: CDR1 SGHVS and CDR2 FQNEAQ. This CDR3 has 15 residues. V trimming: 7 bases; J trimming: 3 bases; junction bases outside the gene matches: 10. The CDR3: CASTLWSGGTDTQYF. The CDR3 DNA reads as TGTGCCAGCACCCTTTGGTCGGGAGGTACAGATACGCAGTATTTT.

The rearrangement joins TRBV7-3 to TRBJ2-2; 9 bases are shared with TRBD2. V dropped 2 bases and J dropped 5; count of bases not matched to a gene: 9. Germline CDR1 and CDR2: SGHTA and FQGTGA. The CDR3 is 17 residues long. CDR3 loop: CASSLVSAGGRTGELFF. CDR3 bases: TGTGCCAGCAGCTTAGTTTCGGCGGGAGGGAGAACCGGGGAGCTGTTTTTT.

The chain joins TRBV24-1 to TRBJ2-1, with D perhaps TRBD2 (5 bases). Germline V CDR1 and CDR2: KGHDR, SFDVKD. CDR3 length: 18 residues. Between the trimmed V and J ends, which lost 3 bases and 9 bases, there was a span of 26 bases. In DNA, the CDR3 is TGTGCCACCAGTGATCTCCCGGCTACTGGAGGAATTTTCGGTGAGCAGTTCTTC. It is translated as CATSDLPATGGIFGEQFF.

This sequence joins TRBV7-3 and TRBJ2-6, with 9 bases matching TRBD1. The CDR3 covers 16 residues. Per germline, CDR1 SGHTA and CDR2 FQGTGA. V trimming: 5 bases; J trimming: 2 bases; junction bases outside the gene matches: 4. CDR3 in amino acids: CASSLRQGAGANVLTF. As DNA, the CDR3 is TGTGCCAGCAGCCTTCGACAGGGGGCTGGGGCCAACGTCCTGACTTTC.

The chain carries TRBV10-3 and TRBJ2-3, with TRBD1 matching 7 bases. V was pared by 10 bases and J by 1 base, with 2 bases of the junction left unmatched. The germline V gene has CDR1 ENHRY and CDR2 SYGVKD. CDR3 size: 12 residues. The CDR3 spells CANGQGTDTQYF. In DNA form, the CDR3 reads TGTGCCAACGGACAGGGCACAGATACGCAGTATTTT.

The chain links TRBV4-1 to TRBJ1-4; TRBD1 might be the D (6 bases). Trimming stripped 4 bases from V and 5 bases from J, with 8 bases between. Germline lookup yields CDR1 MGHRA and CDR2 YSYEKL. The CDR3 is 13 amino acids. The CDR3 region has the DNA TGCGCCAGCAGCCGAGGACAGAATGAAAAACTGTTTTTT. It specifies CASSRGQNEKLFF.

This chain uses TRBV6-4 with TRBJ2-2; tentative D call: TRBD2 (5 bases). The length of the CDR3 is 13 residues. Trimming pared 5 bases from V and 3 bases from J, leaving 7 bases between. Per the germline V gene, CDR1 is MRHNA and CDR2 is SNTAGT. CDR3 protein: CASSPGDTGELFF. The CDR3 DNA reads TGTGCCAGCAGTCCCGGGGACACCGGGGAGCTGTTTTTT.

The chain employs TRBV28 and TRBJ2-3; unclear D gene. In germline, CDR1 is MDHEN, CDR2 SYDVKM. There are 11 residues in the CDR3. The V end lost 3 bases, the J end lost 5 bases, and 3 bases lay between the germline ends. The CDR3 DNA reads TGTGCCAGCAGTTTTAGAGATACGCAGTATTTT. It translates to CASSFRDTQYF. The full variable domain, in which reference TRBV28 and TRBJ2-3 provide the parts outside the CDR3, is DVKVTQSSRYLVKRTGEKVFLECVQDMDHENMFWYRQDPGLGLRLIYFSYDVKMKEKGDIPEGYSVSREKKERFSLILESASTNQTSMYLCASSFRDTQYFGPGTRLTVL.

V and J are TRBV5-4 and TRBJ2-1; 8 nucleotides agree with TRBD2. CDR1 and CDR2 (germline): SGHNT, YYREEE (reference sequence). Trimming removed 0 bases from V and 9 bases from J; junction bases left unmatched: 11. The CDR3 length is 16 residues. The chain's CDR3 is CASSLGLREGIGEQFF. Written as DNA, the CDR3 is TGTGCCAGCAGCTTGGGGTTACGGGAGGGGATTGGTGAGCAGTTCTTC.

The chain joins TRBV24-1 to TRBJ2-5, with 7 bases identical to TRBD1. This CDR3 is built from 15 residues. V dropped 4 bases and J dropped 5; count of bases not matched to a gene: 9. CDR1 is KGHDR and CDR2 is SFDVKD in the germline V gene. The CDR3 sequence is CATSEHTGVEETQYF. CDR3 in DNA: TGTGCCACCAGTGAACATACAGGGGTAGAGGAGACCCAGTACTTC.

This clone was detected only a few times. The V and J genes are TRBV2 and TRBJ2-3; D is possibly TRBD1 (6 bases). Germline V gene lookup returns CDR1 SNHLY and CDR2 FYNNEI. V dropped 5 bases and J dropped 2 bases, with 20 bases sitting between them. The CDR3 is made up of 17 amino acids. The CDR3 protein is CASSPFWGRGDTDTQYF. The DNA for the CDR3 is TGTGCCAGCAGTCCCTTTTGGGGGCGAGGGGACACAGATACGCAGTATTTT.

The chain couples TRBV5-1 to TRBJ1-1; tentatively, D is TRBD1 (5 bases). The germline V gene encodes CDR1 SGHRS and CDR2 YFSETQ. The V gene lost 0 bases and the J gene lost 1 base, with 13 bases spanning the gap. This CDR3 comprises 16 residues. The DNA for the CDR3 is TGCGCCAGCAGCTTGGAAAGGGGCGGGGAGAACACTGAAGCTTTCTTT. Amino acid sequence: CASSLERGGENTEAFF.

V is TRBV5-6 and J is TRBJ2-1, with 10 bases lining up with TRBD1. This CDR3 is built from 16 residues. Germline CDR1 SGHDT, CDR2 YYEEEE. V lost 2 bases, J lost 4 bases, and 6 bases stayed unmatched. The CDR3 bases are TGTGCCAGCAGCTTCCTTCGGACAGGGGGGTACAATGAGCAGTTCTTC. Residues: CASSFLRTGGYNEQFF.

Worth noting for this clone: An end of the junction differs from the germline gene, which may be a read error. V and J are TRBV14 and TRBJ2-3; no definite D call. CDR1 and CDR2 from the germline V gene are SGHDN and FVKESK. The CDR3 has 13 residues. CDR3 region: CASSKDHTDTQYF. CDR3 bases: TGTGCCAGCAGCAAAGACCACACAGATACGCAGTATTTT.

The chain uses TRBV3-1 (or the pseudogene TRBV3-2) and TRBJ1-5, with a weak D call TRBD1 (6 bases). The CDR3 consists of 13 residues. Germline CDR1 reads LGHDT; CDR2 reads YNNKEL (reference sequence). Trimming stripped 3 bases from V and 6 bases from J, with 9 bases between. The CDR3 region has the DNA TGTGCCAGCAGCCAGCTGACAGGTCAGCCCCAGCATTTT. Its protein product is CASSQLTGQPQHF.

This clone was observed a few times. J is TRBJ1-1 and V is TRBV6-5; TRBD1 matches 9 bases. With V trimmed by 8 bases and J by 11 bases, 9 bases remained unmatched. The CDR3 sequence is 12 residues long. CDR1 MNHEY and CDR2 SVGAGI come from the germline V gene. Written as DNA, the CDR3 is TGTGCCAGCTCCTCCGGGACAGGGACGGCTTTCTTT. Its protein product is CASSSGTGTAFF.